This TCR beta chain appears in the sequencing data of a study of T cells of healthy individuals (dated by TCRdb to the late 2010s). This clonotype was counted a few times. The specificity of this receptor is unknown. No base quality information exists; no much larger clone differs at one position. At the junction V is shortened by 3 bases and J by 6 bases, with 14 bases in between. Including the terminal cysteine and phenylalanine, the CDR3 comprises 14 residues. CDR3 DNA is the only sequence kept; it has 42 bases, read in frame from the first base. The germline V gene encodes CDR1 SEHNR and CDR2 FQNEAQ (reference sequence). Library method: 5' RACE. Reads for this sample came from an Illumina MiSeq. Using fastp trimming at Q25 and MiXCR clonotype assembly, TCRdb reanalyzed the public sequencing data and kept in-frame beta chains. Every CDR3 protein is listed once, alongside the most common genes and DNA of its rows. This sample has 55,000 to 65,000 distinct CDR3 sequences in its table, and roughly 15% of those were observed once. Around 4.6% of the sample is held by the ten biggest clonotypes.

This receptor was obtained from a human donor in good health. The V gene is TRBV7-9 and the J gene is TRBJ1-1, with an unclear D gene assignment. The CDR3 protein sequence reads: CASSFITLVAEAFF. The nucleotide sequence is given as TGTGCCAGCAGCTTTATCACTCTGGTCGCTGAAGCTTTCTTT.